This entry concerns a single TCR beta chain. This specimen belongs to a study of blood T cell repertoires in COVID-19. Study overall: The cDNA or gDNA used as material had been derived from T cells, B-cell-depleted T cells, or PBMCs.

Libraries were prepared by immunoSEQ multiplex PCR; TCRdb keeps only in-frame clonotypes and omits some of them. The repertoire holds roughly 97,000 clones, roughly nine tenths seen once, with 5% to 6.5% in the top ten. In germline, CDR1 is LNHDA, CDR2 SQIVND (reference sequence). The CDR3 has 15 residues. The V end was cut by 3 bases, the J end by 1 base, with 12 bases between. The sequenced material came from peripheral blood. The rearrangement joins TRBV19 to TRBJ1-1; D uncertain. The sequence derives from a human donor in a cohort sampled during active COVID-19. For the CDR3, the DNA is TGTGCCAGTAGTATCCCAGGACTGAGGAACACTGAAGCTTTCTTT. Its translation is CASSIPGLRNTEAFF.